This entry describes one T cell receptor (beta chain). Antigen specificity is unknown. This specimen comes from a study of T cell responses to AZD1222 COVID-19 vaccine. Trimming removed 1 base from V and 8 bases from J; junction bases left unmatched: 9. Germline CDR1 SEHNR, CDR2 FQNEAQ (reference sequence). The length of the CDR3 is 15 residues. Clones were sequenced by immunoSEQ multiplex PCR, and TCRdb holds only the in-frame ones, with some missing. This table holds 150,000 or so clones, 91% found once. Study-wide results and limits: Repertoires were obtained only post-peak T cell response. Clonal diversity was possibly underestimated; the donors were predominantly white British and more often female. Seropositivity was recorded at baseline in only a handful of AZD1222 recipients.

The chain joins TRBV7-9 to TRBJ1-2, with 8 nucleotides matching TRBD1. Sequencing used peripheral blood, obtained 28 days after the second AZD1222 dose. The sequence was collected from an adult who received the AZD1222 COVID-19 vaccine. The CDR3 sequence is CASSLVGRGLGGYTF. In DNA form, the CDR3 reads TGTGCCAGCAGCTTAGTCGGCAGGGGGCTCGGGGGCTACACCTTC.